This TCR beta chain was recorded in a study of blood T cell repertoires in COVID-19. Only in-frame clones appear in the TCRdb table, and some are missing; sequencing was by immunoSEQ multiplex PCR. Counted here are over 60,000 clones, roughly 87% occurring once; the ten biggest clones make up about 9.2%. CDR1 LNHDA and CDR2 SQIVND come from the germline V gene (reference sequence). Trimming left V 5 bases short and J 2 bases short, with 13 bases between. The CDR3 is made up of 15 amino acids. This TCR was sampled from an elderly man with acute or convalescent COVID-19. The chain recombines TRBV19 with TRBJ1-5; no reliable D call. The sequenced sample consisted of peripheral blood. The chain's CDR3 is CASSGGPTGNQPQHF. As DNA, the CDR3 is TGTGCCAGTAGTGGAGGACCGACGGGCAATCAGCCCCAGCATTTT.